The rows below give T cell receptor beta chains drawn from one sample of a study of T cells in Graves' hyperthyroidism and ophthalmopathy. MiXCR, run by TCRdb on the multiplex PCR reads, gives a single entry per CDR3 protein. The sample shows about 96,000 distinct CDR3 sequences, about 51% of them seen only once. Sequences were obtained from blood. These receptors originate from a woman aged 40-49 years with Graves' hyperthyroidism. Both conserved end residues are part of each CDR3. A D gene is named only where the DNA matches it firmly. Some rows mark clone size as missing; the rest say once, few, many or name a class of expanded clone.

D gene	V gene	clone size	J gene	CDR3 length	CDR3 protein	CDR3 DNA
NA	TRBV5-1	many	TRBJ1-1	13	CASSFQLNTEAFF	TGCGCCAGCAGCTTCCAGCTGAACACTGAAGCTTTCTTT
NA	TRBV10-3	NA	TRBJ2-2	17	CASSERGQGWMAGSCFF	NA
NA	TRBV4-2	many	TRBJ1-1	13	CASSQTLNTEAFF	TGTGCCAGCAGCCAGACACTAAACACTGAAGCTTTCTTT
NA	TRBV29-1	NA	TRBJ1-3	13	CSGPHSSGNTIYF	TGCAGCGGCCCTCACTCTTCTGGAAACACCATATATTTT
NA	TRBV20-1	NA	TRBJ1-1	14	CSARRGTSWTEAFF	TGCAGTGCTAGACGTGGGACAAGCTGGACTGAAGCTTTCTTT
TRBD2	TRBV5-1	NA	TRBJ2-7	14	CASSTSGRFNEQYF	TGCGCCAGCAGTACTAGCGGGAGATTCAACGAGCAGTACTTC
NA	TRBV20-1	NA	TRBJ1-5	14	CSAGSPGENQPQHF	TGCAGTGCTGGTTCCCCAGGGGAAAATCAGCCCCAGCATTTT
NA	TRBV7-2	NA	TRBJ2-6	16	CASSWSLISGANALTF	TGTGCCAGCAGCTGGTCCCTCATCTCTGGGGCCAACGCCCTGACTTTC
NA	TRBV29-1	NA	TRBJ1-3	14	CSVVDTNSGNTMYF	TGCAGCGTCGTCGACACCAACTCTGGAAACACCATGTATTTT
NA	TRBV7-8	NA	TRBJ2-6	12	CASSSGSNTEAF	TGTGCCAGCAGCTCCGGGTCGAACACTGAAGCTTTC
TRBD1	TRBV25-1	NA	TRBJ1-2	14	CANHQTGYNYGYTF	TGTGCCAACCACCAGACAGGGTACAACTATGGCTACACCTTC
TRBD2	TRBV12-3/TRBV12-4	NA	TRBJ2-7	16	CASSLTSGRAGDEQYF	TGTGCCAGCAGTTTGACTAGCGGGAGGGCCGGGGACGAGCAGTACTTC
TRBD2	TRBV9	few	TRBJ2-7	15	CASSPKPSGVYEQYF	TGTGCCAGCTCACCAAAGCCTAGCGGGGTTTACGAGCAGTACTTC
TRBD2	TRBV7-2	NA	TRBJ2-3	17	CASSKTTSGVWTDTQYF	TGCGCCAGCAGCAAAACGACTAGCGGGGTTTGGACAGATACGCAGTATTTT
TRBD2	TRBV20-1	few	TRBJ2-1	18	CSARDPTSGRALPNEQFF	TGCAGTGCTAGAGATCCGACTAGCGGGAGGGCATTGCCCAATGAGCAGTTCTTC
NA	TRBV5-1	NA	TRBJ2-5	15	CAGSSRGNTEETQYF	TGCGCCGGCAGCTCCCGGGGGAATACAGAAGAGACCCAGTACTTC
NA	TRBV6-1	NA	TRBJ1-3	19	CARSLGVEYGYDSGNTIYF	TGTGCCCGCTCCCTGGGGGTAGAGTATGGCTACGATTCTGGAAACACCATATATTTT
NA	TRBV10-3	once	TRBJ1-4	16	CAISVGGVATNEKLFF	TGTGCCATCAGTGTGGGGGGCGTGGCAACTAATGAAAAACTGTTTTTT
NA	TRBV7-2	NA	TRBJ2-7	12	CASSRVAGKQYF	TGTGCCAGCAGCCGAGTGGCGGGGAAGCAGTACTTC
NA	TRBV7-9	many	TRBJ1-2	14	CASSLDSRAYGYTF	TGTGCCAGCAGCTTGGACAGTCGGGCTTATGGCTACACCTTC
TRBD2	TRBV2	once	TRBJ2-5	15	CACSAPGGPGETQYF	TGTGCCTGCAGTGCTCCGGGAGGACCGGGAGAGACCCAGTACTTC
TRBD1	TRBV10-3	many	TRBJ1-3	14	CAISTGGDRDTIYF	TGTGCCATCAGTACAGGAGGGGACAGGGACACCATATATTTT
NA	TRBV29-1	NA	TRBJ1-2	14	CSVPPGTSASGYTF	TGCAGCGTCCCCCCCGGGACGTCGGCGTCTGGCTACACCTTC
TRBD1	TRBV29-1	NA	TRBJ2-2	12	CSVDRVTGELFF	TGCAGCGTCGACAGGGTGACCGGGGAGCTGTTTTTT
NA	TRBV7-2	NA	TRBJ1-6	14	CASSGRGGGSPLHF	TGTGCCAGCAGTGGCCGCGGGGGCGGTTCACCCCTCCACTTT
NA	TRBV6-5	NA	TRBJ2-3	16	CASSYSISPGADTQYF	TGTGCCAGCAGTTACTCGATTTCGCCTGGGGCAGATACGCAGTATTTT
NA	TRBV7-9	few	TRBJ2-2	13	CASSARNYRELFF	TGTGCCAGCAGCGCCCGGAACTACCGGGAGCTGTTTTTT
NA	TRBV5-4	NA	TRBJ2-7	13	CASSSGTPYEQYF	TGTGCCAGCAGCTCCGGGACGCCCTACGAGCAGTACTTC
NA	TRBV4-1	many	TRBJ1-5	17	CASSQASDRTSNQPQHF	TGCGCCAGCAGCCAAGCCTCCGACAGAACTAGCAATCAGCCCCAGCATTTT
TRBD1	TRBV20-1	many	TRBJ2-7	13	CSAGNRGLGEQYF	TGCAGTGCGGGGAACAGGGGGCTGGGCGAGCAGTACTTC
NA	TRBV10-3	few	TRBJ1-6	11	CASRQNSPLHF	TGTGCCAGTAGACAGAATTCACCCCTCCACTTT
TRBD1	TRBV25-1	NA	TRBJ1-2	12	CASSKTGEGYTF	TGTGCCAGCAGCAAGACAGGGGAAGGCTACACCTTC
NA	TRBV6-5	NA	TRBJ2-7	11	CASSYQGDRYF	TGTGCCAGCAGTTACCAGGGAGATCGGTACTTC
NA	TRBV28	many	TRBJ1-5	15	CASSAEGLKDQPQHF	TGTGCCAGCAGTGCGGAGGGTCTGAAAGATCAGCCCCAGCATTTT
TRBD1	TRBV7-8	medium-sized	TRBJ2-7	15	CASSLGGQESYEQYF	TGTGCCAGCAGCTTAGGTGGACAGGAATCCTACGAGCAGTACTTC
NA	TRBV6-1	once	TRBJ2-7	14	CASTSWGLSYEQYF	TGTGCCAGCACCTCCTGGGGACTTTCCTACGAGCAGTACTTC
NA	TRBV29-1	NA	TRBJ1-6	11	CSLIGGSPLHF	TGCAGCTTAATAGGCGGTTCACCCCTCCACTTT
NA	TRBV10-3	NA	TRBJ1-2	16	CAISESGGSRGYGYTF	TGTGCCATCAGTGAGTCCGGGGGCAGCCGGGGGTATGGCTACACCTTC
NA	TRBV7-3	NA	TRBJ1-4	16	CASSLGPLGEGEKLFF	TGTGCCAGCAGCTTAGGACCTCTCGGGGAGGGGGAAAAACTGTTTTTT
TRBD1	TRBV12-3/TRBV12-4	many	TRBJ1-2	15	CASSWTGGANYGYTF	TGTGCCAGCAGTTGGACAGGGGGAGCTAACTATGGCTACACCTTC
TRBD2	TRBV7-8	NA	TRBJ2-7	17	CASSLGSSGSGLDEQYF	TGTGCCAGCAGCTTAGGATCTAGCGGGAGTGGATTAGACGAGCAGTACTTC
TRBD1	TRBV20-1	many	TRBJ2-7	14	CSAQGQGAGYEQYF	TGCAGTGCCCAGGGACAGGGGGCGGGCTACGAGCAGTACTTC